One sample yielded the 26 T cell receptor beta chains listed below, sequenced in a study of blood T cell repertoires in COVID-19. Clones were sequenced by immunoSEQ multiplex PCR, and TCRdb holds only the in-frame ones, with some missing. The sample lists 330,000 or so clones; 88% were seen once. Material for sequencing was PBMCs or T cells enriched from blood (not recorded which). These receptors all come from a man younger than 40 who had recovered from COVID-19.

This chain links TRBV5-4 with TRBJ1-4, with D possibly matching TRBD1 (6 bases). Germline V lookup: CDR1 SGHNT, CDR2 YYREEE (reference sequence). This CDR3 is built from 14 residues. Trimming took 2 bases from V and 7 from J, leaving 12 bases between them. Here the CDR3 reads CASSFGGTSEKLFF. Written as DNA, the CDR3 is TGTGCCAGCAGCTTCGGGGGGACAAGTGAAAAACTGTTTTTT.

V usage is TRBV15 and J usage is TRBJ1-1; D gene uncertain. The CDR3 runs 16 residues. The V gene's germline CDR1 is LNHNV and CDR2 YYDKDF (reference sequence). With 5 bases removed from V and 6 bases from J, the gap between germline ends came to 22 bases. The CDR3 DNA follows: TGTGCCACCAGCCCCCGGTTGGCAGGCCAGCTGGCTGAAGCTTTCTTT. Translation gives CATSPRLAGQLAEAFF.

The CDR3 region has the DNA TGCGCCAGCAGCTTGGAGACAGTTTTTAGCTATGGCTACACCTTC. Translating gives CASSLETVFSYGYTF. The chain uses TRBV5-1 and TRBJ1-2, with D possibly TRBD1 on 5 matching bases. The V gene's germline CDR1 is SGHRS and CDR2 YFSETQ. This CDR3 has 15 amino acids. V dropped 0 bases and J dropped 4 bases, with 13 bases sitting between them.

The chain couples TRBV27 to TRBJ2-2; D is undetermined. V dropped 5 bases and J dropped 4 bases, with 11 bases sitting between them. Germline CDR1 is MNHEY and CDR2 is SMNVEV (reference sequence). This CDR3 is 14 amino acids long. The CDR3 here is CASSPVFGTGELFF. CDR3 DNA: TGTGCCAGCAGTCCTGTGTTCGGCACCGGGGAGCTGTTTTTT.

The gene calls are TRBV27 and TRBJ1-2, with TRBD1 matching over 8 bases. The germline V gene encodes CDR1 MNHEY and CDR2 SMNVEV (reference sequence). With 3 bases clipped from V and 5 bases from J, the junction kept 5 bases outside the gene matches. The CDR3 length is 14 residues. This chain's CDR3 is CASSFRGPAYGYTF. CDR3 DNA sequence: TGTGCCAGCAGTTTCAGGGGGCCGGCTTATGGCTACACCTTC.

The rearrangement links TRBV30 to TRBJ1-5; a possible D gene is TRBD1 (6 bases). Germline assignment: CDR1 GTSNPN and CDR2 SVGIG (reference sequence). The germline V and J ends were trimmed by 3 bases and 2 bases, with 8 bases remaining between them. The CDR3 totals 13 residues. CDR3 nucleotide sequence: TGTGCCTGGAGGACAGGCCGCAATCAGCCCCAGCATTTT. As protein: CAWRTGRNQPQHF.

This chain connects TRBV5-1 to TRBJ1-6; possibly TRBD1 for D (6 bases). The CDR3 consists of 16 residues. CDR1 SGHRS and CDR2 YFSETQ come from the germline V gene. Trimming removed 0 bases from V and 4 bases from J, with 11 bases in between. CDR3 residues: CASSLGETGYNSPLHF. The CDR3 DNA is TGCGCCAGCAGCTTGGGGGAAACAGGGTATAATTCACCCCTCCACTTT.

The chain carries TRBV21-1 and TRBJ1-5; the table's D call TRBD1 went unverified against the DNA. TRBV21-1 is noted as a pseudogene. The CDR3 is 18 amino acids. Here the CDR3 DNA reads TGTGCCAGCAGCCGCGGGCACCACAGGGGAGTGAGCAATCAGCCCCAGCATTTT. This gives the protein CASSRGHHRGVSNQPQHF.

The chain joins TRBV9 to TRBJ1-6, with a possible D match to TRBD1 (5 bases). Per the germline V gene, CDR1 is SGDLS and CDR2 is YYNGEE. Trimming took off 0 bases at V and 9 bases at J, with 13 bases between the two ends. The CDR3 is 15 amino acids. The CDR3 reads CASSVEGRGGSPLHF. In DNA form, the CDR3 reads TGTGCCAGCAGCGTAGAGGGTCGGGGGGGTTCACCCCTCCACTTT.

In its sample, this clone was seen a few times. The rearrangement uses TRBV2 and TRBJ1-6; D call uncertain. This CDR3 spans 14 amino acids. V gave up 6 bases and J gave up 7 bases, with 13 bases separating them. Looked up from germline, CDR1 is SNHLY and CDR2 is FYNNEI. CDR3 coding DNA: TGTGCCAGCAGCCTTCACCAGAACAATTCACCCCTCCACTTT. Amino acids: CASSLHQNNSPLHF.

The chain joins TRBV9 to TRBJ1-2, with D maybe TRBD1 (5 bases). CDR3 length equals 13 residues. Germline CDR1 SGDLS, CDR2 YYNGEE. Trimming shortened V by 3 bases and J by 4 bases, and 10 bases separated the two germline ends. CDR3 in DNA: TGTGCCAGCAGCGAGGTTGGGGCCTATGGCTACACCTTC. Its translation: CASSEVGAYGYTF. The full variable domain, its missing parts supplied by reference TRBV9 and TRBJ1-2, is DSGVTQTPKHLITATGQRVTLRCSPRSGDLSVYWYQQSLDQGLQFLIQYYNGEERAKGNILERFSAQQFPDLHSELNLSSLELGDSALYFCASSEVGAYGYTFGSGTRLTVV.

The chain joins TRBV7-9 to TRBJ2-2, with 7 bases matching TRBD1. This CDR3 has 17 residues. J lost 6 bases, V lost 7 bases, and 17 bases had no gene match. CDR1 and CDR2 from the germline V gene are SEHNR and FQNEAQ (reference sequence). CDR3 protein: CASTTDRPTGVPGELFF. The DNA of the CDR3 is TGTGCCAGCACCACAGACCGCCCCACAGGGGTTCCCGGGGAGCTGTTTTTT.

This clone was detected only once. V usage is TRBV11-2 and J usage is TRBJ2-6; TRBD2 agrees at 7 bases. The CDR3 runs 16 residues. V was clipped by 5 bases and J by 2 bases; unmatched bases: 6. Germline V gene lookup returns CDR1 SGHAT and CDR2 FQNNGV. The CDR3 region is CASSNRRGAGANVLTF. CDR3 DNA: TGTGCCAGCAGCAACAGACGGGGGGCTGGGGCCAACGTCCTGACTTTC.

The chain is built from TRBV19 and TRBJ2-7; 12 positions match TRBD1. The CDR3 has 15 amino acids. CDR1 and CDR2 (germline): LNHDA, SQIVND (reference sequence). V gave up 5 bases and J gave up 3 bases; unmatched junction bases: 5. CDR3 region: CASSHGTGGFYEQYF. The CDR3 DNA sequence: TGTGCCAGTAGTCACGGGACAGGGGGCTTCTACGAGCAGTACTTC. Full variable domain (remainder filled in from reference TRBV19 and TRBJ2-7): DGGITQSPKYLFRKEGQNVTLSCEQNLNHDAMYWYRQDPGQGLRLIYYSQIVNDFQKGDIAEGYSVSREKKESFPLTVTSAQKNPTAFYLCASSHGTGGFYEQYFGPGTRLTVT.

This clone was counted a single time. The rearrangement uses TRBV6-5 and TRBJ2-5; 11 bases match TRBD2. The CDR3 covers 15 residues. Germline lookup yields CDR1 MNHEY and CDR2 SVGAGI. V was clipped by 7 bases and J by 5 bases; unmatched bases: 9. The CDR3 DNA reads as TGTGCCAGCAAGAATAGCGGGGGGGCAGGTGAGACCCAGTACTTC. Its protein product is CASKNSGGAGETQYF.

The J gene is TRBJ2-7, the V gene TRBV2; 7 bases line up with TRBD2. The germline V gene encodes CDR1 SNHLY and CDR2 FYNNEI. The CDR3 is 13 residues long. V shed 6 bases, J shed 5 bases, and the junction held 7 bases outside the gene matches. The CDR3 sequence: CASRPLGGNEQYF. The CDR3 nucleotides are TGTGCCAGCAGACCCCTCGGGGGGAACGAGCAGTACTTC.

The V gene is TRBV7-2, the J gene TRBJ2-1; 14 bases match TRBD2. After removal of 5 bases from V and 4 bases from J, the junction contained 7 bases not matched to a gene. CDR3 length: 17 amino acids. Germline CDR1 reads SGHTA; CDR2 reads FQGNSA. DNA for the CDR3: TGTGCCAGCAGCCCTGGGACTAGCGGGGGTGTGTACAATGAGCAGTTCTTC. Protein sequence: CASSPGTSGGVYNEQFF.

The chain carries TRBV5-1 and TRBJ1-1; no clear D gene. The germline V gene has CDR1 SGHRS and CDR2 YFSETQ. There are 12 residues in the CDR3. The germline V and J ends were trimmed by 3 bases and 3 bases, with 6 bases remaining between them. The DNA of the CDR3 is TGCGCCAGCAGCTCGGCGGACACTGAAGCTTTCTTT. Its protein is CASSSADTEAFF.

This chain joins TRBV15 and TRBJ2-5; D possibly corresponds to TRBD2 (6 bases). V lost 5 bases and J lost 1, with 14 bases in between. The germline CDR1 and CDR2 sequences are LNHNV and YYDKDF (reference sequence). This CDR3 is built from 15 residues. The CDR3 region has the DNA TGTGCCACCAGCCTCGGTAGCGGCCTCCAAGAGACCCAGTACTTC. Its translation is CATSLGSGLQETQYF.

The chain joins TRBV21-1 to TRBJ1-6. TRBV21-1 is a pseudogene segment. This CDR3 spans 9 amino acids. The CDR3 DNA follows: TGTGCCTCCCACCCGAGGCGGCCCTTT. This sequence encodes CASHPRRPF.

The CDR3 region is CAIRVQEAGGYTF. The CDR3 DNA follows: TGTGCCATCAGGGTTCAGGAGGCGGGAGGCTACACCTTC. The chain has TRBV10-3 and TRBJ1-2; the D is unclear. There are 13 residues in the CDR3. Looked up from germline, CDR1 is ENHRY and CDR2 is SYGVKD. Trimming left V 6 bases short and J 8 bases short, with 16 bases between.

CDR3 nucleotides: TGTGCCAGCAGTTTAGGGGACAGTCGAAACTATGGCTACACCTTC. It encodes CASSLGDSRNYGYTF. The chain carries TRBV28 and TRBJ1-2; 7 bases line up with TRBD1. The length of the CDR3 is 15 residues. The V and J ends lost 2 bases and 2 bases, in that order; junction bases with no gene match: 5. CDR1 and CDR2 (germline): MDHEN, SYDVKM.

This chain joins TRBV5-4 and TRBJ2-3, with a weak D call TRBD2 (5 bases). The germline gives CDR1 SGHNT, CDR2 YYREEE (reference sequence). The V end lost 4 bases, the J end lost 0 bases, and 12 bases lay between the germline ends. CDR3 size: 15 residues. CDR3 in DNA: TGTGCCAGCAGCCCCGGACTTGATAGCACAGATACGCAGTATTTT. This encodes CASSPGLDSTDTQYF.

This clone appeared a single time. J is TRBJ1-2 and V is TRBV6-5, with TRBD1 matching over 7 bases. V trimming: 6 bases; J trimming: 4 bases; junction bases outside the gene matches: 5. Germline-derived CDR1 and CDR2 are MNHEY and SVGAGI. The CDR3 has 13 amino acids. This CDR3 is CASSLDRLYGYTF. CDR3 coding DNA: TGTGCCAGCAGCCTGGACAGGCTCTATGGCTACACCTTC.

The chain uses TRBV18 and TRBJ2-1; 10 bases match TRBD1. Looked up from germline, CDR1 is KGHSH and CDR2 is LQKENI. The CDR3 has 15 amino acids. Unmatched junction bases numbered 2, after V lost 3 bases and J lost 3 bases. Here the CDR3 reads CASSPRTGGYNEQFF. The CDR3 DNA follows: TGTGCCAGCTCACCTCGGACAGGGGGCTACAATGAGCAGTTCTTC.

The rearrangement uses TRBV4-1 and TRBJ1-2; 10 nucleotides agree with TRBD1. CDR3 length: 14 residues. V lost 10 bases to trimming and J lost 2 bases; unmatched junction nucleotides: 7. CDR1 is MGHRA and CDR2 is YSYEKL in the germline V gene. For the CDR3, the DNA is TGCGCCACCTCTCCGGGACAGGGGAACTATGGCTACACCTTC. Its translation: CATSPGQGNYGYTF.